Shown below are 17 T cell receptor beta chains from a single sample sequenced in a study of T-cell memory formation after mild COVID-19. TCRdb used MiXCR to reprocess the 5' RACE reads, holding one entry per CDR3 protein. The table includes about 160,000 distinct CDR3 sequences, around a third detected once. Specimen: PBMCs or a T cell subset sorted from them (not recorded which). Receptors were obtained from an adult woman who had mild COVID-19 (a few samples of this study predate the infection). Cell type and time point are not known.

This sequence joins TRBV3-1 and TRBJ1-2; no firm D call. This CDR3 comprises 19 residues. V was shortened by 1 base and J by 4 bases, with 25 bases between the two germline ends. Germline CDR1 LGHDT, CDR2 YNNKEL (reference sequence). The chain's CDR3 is CASSQVVPTGGQFFYGYTF. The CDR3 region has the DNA TGTGCCAGCAGCCAAGTGGTTCCGACGGGAGGTCAGTTTTTCTATGGCTACACCTTC. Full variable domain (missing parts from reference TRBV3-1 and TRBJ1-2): DTAVSQTPKYLVTQMGNDKSIKCEQNLGHDTMYWYKQDSKKFLKIMFSYNNKELIINETVPNRFSPKSPDKAHLNLHINSLELGDSAVYFCASSQVVPTGGQFFYGYTFGSGTRLTVV.

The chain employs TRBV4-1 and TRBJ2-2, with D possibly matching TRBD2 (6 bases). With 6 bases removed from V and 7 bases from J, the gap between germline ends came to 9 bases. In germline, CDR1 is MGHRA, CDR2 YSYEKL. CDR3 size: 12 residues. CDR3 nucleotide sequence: TGCGCCAGCAGTCCTAGCGTCGGGGAGCTGTTTTTT. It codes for CASSPSVGELFF.

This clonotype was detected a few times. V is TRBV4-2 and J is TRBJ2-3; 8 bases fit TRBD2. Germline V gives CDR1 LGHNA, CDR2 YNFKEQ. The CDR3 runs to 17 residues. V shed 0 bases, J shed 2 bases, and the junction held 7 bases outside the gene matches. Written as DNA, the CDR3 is TGTGCCAGCAGCCAAGATCCCCCGACTAGCGTCACAGATACGCAGTATTTT. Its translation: CASSQDPPTSVTDTQYF.

Here the CDR3 reads CASSSGTDDYGYTF. The CDR3 nucleotides are TGCGCCAGCAGCTCCGGGACAGATGACTATGGCTACACCTTC. This chain connects TRBV5-1 to TRBJ1-2; 7 bases line up with TRBD1. J lost 3 bases, V lost 3 bases, and 5 bases had no gene match. Germline loops: CDR1 SGHRS, CDR2 YFSETQ. The CDR3 length is 14 residues.

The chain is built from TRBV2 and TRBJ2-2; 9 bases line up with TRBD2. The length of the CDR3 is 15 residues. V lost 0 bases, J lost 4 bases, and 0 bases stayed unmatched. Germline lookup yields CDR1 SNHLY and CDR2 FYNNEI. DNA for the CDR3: TGTGCCAGCAGTGAAGCTAGCGGGGGCACCGGGGAGCTGTTTTTT. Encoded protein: CASSEASGGTGELFF.

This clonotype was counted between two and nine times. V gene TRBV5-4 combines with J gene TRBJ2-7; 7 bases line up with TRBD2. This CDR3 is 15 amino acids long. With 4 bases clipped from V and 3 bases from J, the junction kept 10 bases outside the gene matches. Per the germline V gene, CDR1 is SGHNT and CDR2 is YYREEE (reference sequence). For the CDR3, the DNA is TGTGCCAGCAGCCCAGAGGGGCGGGGGATCTACGAGCAGTACTTC. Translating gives CASSPEGRGIYEQYF. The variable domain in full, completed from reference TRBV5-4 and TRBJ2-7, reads ETGVTQSPTHLIKTRGQQVTLRCSSQSGHNTVSWYQQALGQGPQFIFQYYREEENGRGNFPPRFSGLQFPNYSSELNVNALELDDSALYLCASSPEGRGIYEQYFGPGTRLTVT.

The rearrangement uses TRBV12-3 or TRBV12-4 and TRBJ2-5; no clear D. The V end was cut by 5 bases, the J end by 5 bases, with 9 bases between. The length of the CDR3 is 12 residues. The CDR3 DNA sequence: TGTGCCAGCAGTCCCGGCCTGGAGACCCAGTACTTC. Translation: CASSPGLETQYF.

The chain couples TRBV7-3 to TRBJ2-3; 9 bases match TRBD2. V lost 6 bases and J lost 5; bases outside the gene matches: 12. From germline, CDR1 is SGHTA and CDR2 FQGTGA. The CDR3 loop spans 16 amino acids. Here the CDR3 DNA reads TGTGCCAGCAGTCCCGTTAGCGGGAGAGGGGGAGATACGCAGTATTTT. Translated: CASSPVSGRGGDTQYF.

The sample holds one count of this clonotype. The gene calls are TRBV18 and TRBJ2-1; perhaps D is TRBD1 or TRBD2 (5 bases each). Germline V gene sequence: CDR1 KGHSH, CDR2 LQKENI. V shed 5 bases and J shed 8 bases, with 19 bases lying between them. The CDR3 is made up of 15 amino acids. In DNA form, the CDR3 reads TGTGCCAGCTCAACCGGGGCCTTCGCTGGTTATGAGCAGTTCTTC. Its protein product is CASSTGAFAGYEQFF.

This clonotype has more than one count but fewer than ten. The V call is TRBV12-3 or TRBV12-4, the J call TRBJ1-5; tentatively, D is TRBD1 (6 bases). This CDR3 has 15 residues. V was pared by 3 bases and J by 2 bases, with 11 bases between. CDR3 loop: CASSFGRGGNQPQHF. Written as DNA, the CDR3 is TGTGCCAGCAGTTTCGGCAGGGGTGGCAATCAGCCCCAGCATTTT.

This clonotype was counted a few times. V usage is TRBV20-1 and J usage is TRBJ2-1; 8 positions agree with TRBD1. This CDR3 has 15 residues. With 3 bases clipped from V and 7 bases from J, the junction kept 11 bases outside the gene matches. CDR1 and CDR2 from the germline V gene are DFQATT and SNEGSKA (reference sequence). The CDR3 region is CSASRKDRVDNEQFF. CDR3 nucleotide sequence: TGCAGTGCTAGCCGTAAGGACAGGGTGGATAATGAGCAGTTCTTC.

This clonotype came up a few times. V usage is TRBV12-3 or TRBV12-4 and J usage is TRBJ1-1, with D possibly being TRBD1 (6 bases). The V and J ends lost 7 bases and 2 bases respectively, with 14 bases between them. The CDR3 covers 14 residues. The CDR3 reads CASTLGHTNTEAFF. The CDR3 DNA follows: TGTGCCAGCACCCTGGGACACACAAACACTGAAGCTTTCTTT.

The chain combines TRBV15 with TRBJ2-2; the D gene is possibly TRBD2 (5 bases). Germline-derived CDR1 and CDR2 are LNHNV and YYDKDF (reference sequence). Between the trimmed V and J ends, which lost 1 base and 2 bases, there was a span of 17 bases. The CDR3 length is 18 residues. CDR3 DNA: TGTGCCACCAGCAGAGGATTGGACTCCCGATTTAACACCGGGGAGCTGTTTTTT. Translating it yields CATSRGLDSRFNTGELFF.

In DNA form, the CDR3 reads TGTGCCAGCAGCTTTCCCGGGACCACCGCTGCGTATTTT. Translation gives CASSFPGTTAAYF. The chain is built from TRBV7-9 and TRBJ2-3, with D perhaps matching TRBD1 or TRBD2 (5 bases each). Trimming shortened V by 3 bases and J by 14 bases, and 18 bases separated the two germline ends. Germline V gene lookup returns CDR1 SEHNR and CDR2 FQNEAQ (reference sequence). This CDR3 has 13 amino acids. Combining the CDR3 with reference TRBV7-9 and TRBJ2-3 gives the whole variable domain DTGVSQNPRHKITKRGQNVTFRCDPISEHNRLYWYRQTLGQGPEFLTYFQNEAQLEKSRLLSDRFSAERPKGSFSTLEIQRTEQGDSAMYLCASSFPGTTAAYFGPGTRLTVL.

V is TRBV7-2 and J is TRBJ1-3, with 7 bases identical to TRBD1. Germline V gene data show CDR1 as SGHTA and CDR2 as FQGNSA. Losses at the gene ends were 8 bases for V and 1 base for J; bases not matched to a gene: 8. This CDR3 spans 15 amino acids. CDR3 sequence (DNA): TGTGCCAGCGGAAACAGGGGCCTATCTGGAAACACCATATATTTT. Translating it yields CASGNRGLSGNTIYF.

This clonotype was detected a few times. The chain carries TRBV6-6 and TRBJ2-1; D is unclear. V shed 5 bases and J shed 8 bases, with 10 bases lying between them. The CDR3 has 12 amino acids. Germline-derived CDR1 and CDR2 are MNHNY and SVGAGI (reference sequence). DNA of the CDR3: TGTGCCAGCAGTCCCGGACGCTATGAGCAGTTCTTC. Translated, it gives CASSPGRYEQFF.

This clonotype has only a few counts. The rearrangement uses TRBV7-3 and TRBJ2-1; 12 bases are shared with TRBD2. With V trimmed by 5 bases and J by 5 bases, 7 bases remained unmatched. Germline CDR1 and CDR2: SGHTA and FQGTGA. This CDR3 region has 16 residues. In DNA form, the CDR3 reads TGTGCCAGCAGCGAAACTAGCGGGGGGTTCGACAATGAGCAGTTCTTC. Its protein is CASSETSGGFDNEQFF. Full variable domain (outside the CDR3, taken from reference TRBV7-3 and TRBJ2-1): GAGVSQTPSNKVTEKGKYVELRCDPISGHTALYWYRQSLGQGPEFLIYFQGTGAADDSGLPNDRFFAVRPEGSVSTLKIQRTERGDSAVYLCASSETSGGFDNEQFFGPGTRLTVL.